The 27 T cell receptor beta chains in this list originate from one sample, sequenced in a study of CD8+ T cells in alopecia areata. Extracted RNA was reverse transcribed, and the resulting cDNA served as sequencing template. TCRdb's copy holds only in-frame clones and misses some; the assay was immunoSEQ multiplex PCR. The sample yields about 15,000 clones, roughly 60% seen once. Those with alopecia areata gave lesional scalp punch biopsies and peripheral blood. Sequenced: skin. The receptors originated from a human donor with alopecia areata.

The chain employs TRBV6-6 and TRBJ2-3, with D maybe TRBD2 (6 bases). There are 13 residues in the CDR3. Trimming left V 6 bases short and J 6 bases short, with 13 bases between. Per germline, CDR1 MNHNY and CDR2 SVGAGI (reference sequence). CDR3 bases: TGTGCCAGCAGCCGTGGTGGGGGGGATACGCAGTATTTT. This gives the protein CASSRGGGDTQYF.

The J gene is TRBJ1-4, the V gene TRBV2; TRBD1 agrees at 8 bases. CDR3 size: 14 residues. The germline gives CDR1 SNHLY, CDR2 FYNNEI. Trimming at V came to 5 bases and at J to 6 bases, leaving 5 bases not matched to a gene. CDR3 residues: CASSRTGLDEKLFF. In nucleotides, the CDR3 is TGTGCCAGCAGTCGGACAGGGTTGGATGAAAAACTGTTTTTT.

The chain links TRBV5-6 to TRBJ2-5; D call uncertain. V lost 4 bases to trimming and J lost 1 base, with 2 bases between them. This CDR3 comprises 11 residues. Germline values: CDR1 SGHDT, CDR2 YYEEEE. CDR3 residues: CASSLQETQYF. The CDR3 region has the DNA TGTGCCAGCAGCCTCCAAGAGACCCAGTACTTC.

The J gene is TRBJ2-1, the V gene TRBV27; unclear D gene. The V end lost 3 bases, the J end lost 10 bases, and 10 bases lay between the germline ends. The CDR3 is made up of 12 amino acids. Germline lookup yields CDR1 MNHEY and CDR2 SMNVEV (reference sequence). The CDR3 DNA is TGTGCCAGCAGTTTCTATGGCTACGAGCAGTTCTTC. It yields the protein CASSFYGYEQFF.

Worth noting for this clone: Other DNA sequences of this sample code for an identical CDR3. The J gene is TRBJ2-5, the V gene TRBV7-9, with D maybe TRBD1 (7 bases). V gave up 2 bases and J gave up 4 bases, with 17 bases separating them. This CDR3 spans 16 amino acids. Per germline, CDR1 SEHNR and CDR2 FQNEAQ (reference sequence). This CDR3 reads CASSLSRQGGLETQYF. In DNA, the CDR3 is TGTGCCAGCAGCTTATCCAGACAGGGAGGCTTAGAGACCCAGTACTTC.

This clone turned up a few times. The J gene is TRBJ1-4, the V gene TRBV4-1, with 10 bases that match TRBD1. Germline assignment: CDR1 MGHRA and CDR2 YSYEKL. This CDR3 region has 18 residues. With V trimmed by 5 bases and J by 4 bases, 13 bases remained unmatched. The CDR3 region is CASSGGTGASGVNEKLFF. Here the CDR3 DNA reads TGCGCCAGCAGCGGAGGGACAGGGGCATCTGGGGTTAATGAAAAACTGTTTTTT.

The sample holds a few counts of this clone. The rearrangement joins TRBV13 to TRBJ2-5, with 8 bases lining up with TRBD1. Germline V gene sequence: CDR1 PRHDT, CDR2 FYEKMQ (reference sequence). The CDR3 covers 15 residues. The trim removed 4 bases at V and 5 bases at J, leaving 9 bases unmatched. In nucleotides, the CDR3 is TGTGCCAGCAGCTCGACAGGGGAGGAAGGGGAGACCCAGTACTTC. It codes for CASSSTGEEGETQYF.

The chain couples TRBV10-3 to TRBJ2-3; 12 bases agree with TRBD2. Looked up from germline, CDR1 is ENHRY and CDR2 is SYGVKD. Trimming removed 4 bases from V and 2 bases from J; junction bases left unmatched: 1. This CDR3 has 15 amino acids. The CDR3 coding sequence is TGTGCCATCAGTGGGACTAGCGGGAACACAGATACGCAGTATTTT. Translated: CAISGTSGNTDTQYF.

This chain uses TRBV28 with TRBJ2-5; no clear D gene. The J call is in doubt because the DNA end fits TRBJ2-7 better. CDR1 MDHEN and CDR2 SYDVKM come from the germline V gene. This CDR3 has 11 residues. The CDR3 bases are TGTGCCACCAAGGTGTCGGGCGAGCAGTACTTC. Encoded protein: CATKVSGEQYF.

The chain couples TRBV7-3 to TRBJ2-3, with no clear D. CDR3 length equals 12 residues. CDR1 is SGHTA and CDR2 is FQGTGA in the germline V gene. V lost 5 bases, J lost 10 bases, and 13 bases lay in between. In nucleotides, the CDR3 is TGTGCCAGCAGCCCCCCCGGAAAGGCGCAGTATTTT. This translates into CASSPPGKAQYF.

As DNA, the CDR3 is TGTGCCAGCAGCGAGAATACTATCGGGCCGTACGAGCAGTACTTC. Protein sequence: CASSENTIGPYEQYF. The V gene is TRBV9, the J gene TRBJ2-7; no clear D gene. The germline gives CDR1 SGDLS, CDR2 YYNGEE. Trimming removed 3 bases from V and 4 bases from J, with 17 bases in between. The CDR3 totals 15 residues.

The gene calls are TRBV7-2 and TRBJ1-5, with a tentative D call TRBD1 (5 bases). Germline CDR1 is SGHTA and CDR2 is FQGNSA. This CDR3 region has 15 residues. Trimming took off 3 bases at V and 3 bases at J, with 12 bases between the two ends. CDR3 DNA: TGTGCCAGCAGCTTTTTAGGACAAGCCAATCAGCCCCAGCATTTT. It specifies CASSFLGQANQPQHF.

The chain is built from TRBV27 and TRBJ2-3; TRBD1 aligns across 9 bases. The J segment lost 1 base and the V segment lost 2 bases, leaving 4 bases of the junction unmatched. The CDR3 length is 16 residues. Germline V gene data show CDR1 as MNHEY and CDR2 as SMNVEV (reference sequence). DNA for the CDR3: TGTGCCAGCAGTTTACGAACAGGGGGCCGCACAGATACGCAGTATTTT. Residues: CASSLRTGGRTDTQYF.

Within the sample, this clone is medium-sized. The rearrangement links TRBV6-6 to TRBJ1-1, with D possibly being TRBD1 (6 bases). Germline loops: CDR1 MNHNY, CDR2 SVGAGI (reference sequence). The CDR3 contains 14 residues. Trimming stripped 7 bases from V and 8 bases from J, with 20 bases between. CDR3 nucleotides: TGTGCCAGCACCTCGACCGGGGGCCCGGGCGAAGCTTTCTTT. It specifies CASTSTGGPGEAFF.

For this clone: Germline is not matched at one junction end, which may reflect a read error. The CDR3 loop reads CARSPWGGLAGDSYEQYF. Written as DNA, the CDR3 is TGCGCCCGCAGCCCTTGGGGGGGACTAGCGGGGGACTCCTACGAGCAGTACTTC. The gene calls are TRBV4-1 and TRBJ2-7, with 14 bases identical to TRBD2. CDR3 length equals 18 residues. CDR1 and CDR2 (germline): MGHRA, YSYEKL.

The chain has TRBV6-5 and TRBJ2-5, with 12 bases that match TRBD2. The CDR3 consists of 16 residues. CDR1 and CDR2 (germline): MNHEY, SVGAGI. Trimming at V came to 4 bases and at J to 5 bases, leaving 8 bases not matched to a gene. CDR3 DNA sequence: TGTGCCAGCAGTTCTAGGACTAGCGGGATGCGGGAGACCCAGTACTTC. Its protein is CASSSRTSGMRETQYF.

J is TRBJ1-2 and V is TRBV7-9, with D perhaps TRBD1 (6 bases). The V end lost 4 bases, the J end lost 5 bases, and 17 bases lay between the germline ends. The CDR3 loop spans 15 amino acids. Germline CDR1 SEHNR, CDR2 FQNEAQ (reference sequence). CDR3 region: CASSSTGWGPYGYTF. CDR3 nucleotides: TGTGCCAGCAGCTCAACGGGGTGGGGGCCTTATGGCTACACCTTC.

The chain joins TRBV27 to TRBJ1-1, with 9 bases that match TRBD1. CDR1 is MNHEY, CDR2 SMNVEV, per germline (reference sequence). Trimming at V came to 5 bases and at J to 6 bases, leaving 7 bases not matched to a gene. This CDR3 region has 14 residues. In DNA form, the CDR3 reads TGTGCCAGCAGTATCGGACAGGGGTTCGCTGAAGCTTTCTTT. It codes for CASSIGQGFAEAFF.

The chain recombines TRBV11-2 with TRBJ2-1; D not certain. Germline V gene data show CDR1 as SGHAT and CDR2 as FQNNGV. This CDR3 comprises 15 residues. Trimming shortened V by 1 base and J by 2 bases, and 9 bases separated the two germline ends. The CDR3 loop reads CASSLAFLAYNEQFF. The CDR3 region has the DNA TGTGCCAGCAGCTTAGCGTTTCTAGCCTACAATGAGCAGTTCTTC.

The rearrangement uses TRBV5-4 and TRBJ2-7, with 13 bases lining up with TRBD2. CDR1 is SGHNT and CDR2 is YYREEE in the germline V gene (reference sequence). J lost 0 bases, V lost 4 bases, and 7 bases had no gene match. This CDR3 is 17 amino acids long. CDR3 loop: CASSGRTSGRFSYEQYF. DNA of the CDR3: TGTGCCAGCAGCGGTCGGACTAGCGGGAGATTCTCCTACGAGCAGTACTTC.

The chain couples TRBV11-2 to TRBJ2-7; 10 positions match TRBD2. Germline CDR1 reads SGHAT; CDR2 reads FQNNGV. V gave up 5 bases and J gave up 5 bases; unmatched junction bases: 6. This CDR3 spans 14 amino acids. CDR3 bases: TGTGCCAGCAGCCAACTAGCGGGAATCGACGAGCAGTACTTC. Its translation is CASSQLAGIDEQYF.

CDR3 loop: CASSLQGRDYEQYF. In DNA, the CDR3 is TGTGCCAGCAGCTTACAGGGTAGGGACTACGAGCAGTACTTC. The genes are TRBV7-2 and TRBJ2-7, with D possibly TRBD1 on 5 matching bases. Germline V CDR1 and CDR2: SGHTA, FQGNSA. V lost 2 bases, J lost 3 bases, and 11 bases lay in between. This CDR3 has 14 residues.

The V gene is TRBV18, the J gene TRBJ2-7; TRBD1 is a possible D gene (5 bases). Germline V gene sequence: CDR1 KGHSH, CDR2 LQKENI. The length of the CDR3 is 14 residues. V lost 3 bases to trimming and J lost 3 bases, with 12 bases between them. The CDR3, as DNA: TGTGCCAGCTCACCTTCAGGGCAGAACTACGAGCAGTACTTC. It translates to CASSPSGQNYEQYF.

This clone has just a few counts. J is TRBJ1-1 and V is TRBV4-1; 10 nucleotides align to TRBD1. The length of the CDR3 is 18 residues. The trim removed 0 bases at V and 6 bases at J, leaving 13 bases unmatched. The germline V gene has CDR1 MGHRA and CDR2 YSYEKL. CDR3 residues: CASSQDFPDRGSGAEAFF. The CDR3 bases are TGCGCCAGCAGCCAAGATTTCCCGGACAGGGGGTCGGGCGCTGAAGCTTTCTTT.

The rearrangement links TRBV28 to TRBJ1-1; 9 nucleotides agree with TRBD1. CDR1 MDHEN and CDR2 SYDVKM come from the germline V gene. V gave up 4 bases and J gave up 3 bases; unmatched junction bases: 0. The CDR3 loop spans 13 amino acids. CDR3 bases: TGTGCCAGCAGTTACAGGGGGCACACTGAAGCTTTCTTT. Its translation: CASSYRGHTEAFF.

The CDR3 spells CASSTRTESNEQFF. CDR3 nucleotides: TGTGCCAGCAGCACCCGAACAGAAAGCAATGAGCAGTTCTTC. The genes are TRBV28 and TRBJ2-1, with D hard to call. The V end lost 6 bases, the J end lost 6 bases, and 15 bases lay between the germline ends. CDR1 and CDR2 (germline): MDHEN, SYDVKM. This CDR3 has 14 amino acids.

V and J are TRBV5-6 and TRBJ2-7; 12 nucleotides agree with TRBD2. V trimming: 3 bases; J trimming: 6 bases; junction bases outside the gene matches: 7. CDR1 is SGHDT and CDR2 is YYEEEE in the germline V gene. The CDR3 contains 15 residues. The CDR3 region has the DNA TGTGCCAGCAGCTCAAGACTAGCGGGAGTGGGCGAGCAGTACTTC. Amino acids: CASSSRLAGVGEQYF. The full variable domain, its missing parts supplied by reference TRBV5-6 and TRBJ2-7, is DAGVTQSPTHLIKTRGQQVTLRCSPKSGHDTVSWYQQALGQGPQFIFQYYEEEERQRGNFPDRFSGHQFPNYSSELNVNALLLGDSALYLCASSSRLAGVGEQYFGPGTRLTVT.